The text below deals with one T cell receptor beta chain. Its antigen is undetermined. This entry belongs to a study of persistence of HIV-infected CD4 T cells. This was the immunoSEQ version 4 assay in survey mode. Sequencing was performed with immunoSEQ multiplex PCR; in TCRdb, only in-frame clones are kept and a portion is missing. The sample gives tens of thousands of clones, around 67% of which show up once; around 1.8% is in the top ten. Trimming shortened V by 4 bases and J by 2 bases, and 17 bases separated the two germline ends. The CDR3 runs 16 residues. CDR1 is SGDLS, CDR2 YYNGEE, per germline. Study results and caveats: Antigen-responding cells were enriched for degenerate expanded CDR3beta sequences.

An overlapping HIV-1 Gag peptide pool stimulated these cells at approximately 0.91 ug/peptide/mL. Sorting selected CD4+ T cells upregulating both CD40 ligand and CD69. The sequencing used CD4+ T cells sorted from PBMCs after roughly 20-hour stimulation, collected from a patient who received antiretroviral therapy. J is TRBJ2-3 and V is TRBV9, with D tentatively TRBD1 (5 bases). This receptor was identified in an adult man with HIV who was CMV-seropositive. The CDR3 coding sequence is TGTGCCAGCAGCCAGGGTGTTTTGACAGCCACAGATACGCAGTATTTT. Protein: CASSQGVLTATDTQYF. The full variable domain, with the rest looked up from reference TRBV9 and TRBJ2-3, is DSGVTQTPKHLITATGQRVTLRCSPRSGDLSVYWYQQSLDQGLQFLIQYYNGEERAKGNILERFSAQQFPDLHSELNLSSLELGDSALYFCASSQGVLTATDTQYFGPGTRLTVL.